This T cell receptor beta chain emerged from a study of blood T cell repertoires in COVID-19. Study-wide background: Sample material is recorded as cDNA or gDNA derived from T cells, B-cell-depleted T cells, or PBMCs.

V was trimmed by 11 bases and J by 0 bases, leaving 12 bases between them. This CDR3 has 13 amino acids. Germline-derived CDR1 and CDR2 are SEHNR and FQNEAQ (reference sequence). This table comes from immunoSEQ multiplex PCR, and its TCRdb copy is limited to in-frame clones, with some not included. In the table there are approximately 80,000 clones, over 75% of which are singletons. This TCR was sampled from a human donor in a cohort sampled during active COVID-19. Sequencing was carried out using peripheral blood. The rearrangement links TRBV7-9 to TRBJ2-3; D is perhaps TRBD1 (6 bases). This CDR3 reads CAGRDISTDTQYF. The CDR3 coding sequence is TGTGCCGGCCGGGACATTAGCACAGATACGCAGTATTTT.